This TCR beta chain was profiled in a study of T cell repertoires in cytomegalovirus infection. Study-wide background: Public TCR beta signatures provided an indication of both CMV infection and a matching HLA type.

Trimming stripped 4 bases from V and 7 bases from J, with 20 bases between. Germline CDR1 is SEHNR and CDR2 is FQNEAQ (reference sequence). The CDR3 runs to 15 residues. Comments on this clonotype: Its antigen is still unknown.

TCRdb recomputed calls from the reads with MiXCR, one row per CDR3 protein. The profile covers about 830,000 distinct CDR3 sequences, with around a third appearing a single time and around 12% taken by the ten largest. Whole-study results and caveats: What dominated the ex vivo response were HLA-C-restricted CMV-specific TCR beta clonotypes.

The chain employs TRBV7-9 and TRBJ2-7; D may be TRBD1 (6 bases). The sequencing here drew on cultured CD8+ T cells from PBMCs, taken from culture after CMV antigen stimulation. The receptor comes from a human donor in good health (CMV status not recorded). Some clones in this sample may be carry-over from other donors' samples. CDR3 residues: CASSSSLRTVLEQYF. The CDR3 DNA reads TGTGCCAGCAGCTCCTCTTTGAGGACAGTCCTGGAGCAGTACTTC.